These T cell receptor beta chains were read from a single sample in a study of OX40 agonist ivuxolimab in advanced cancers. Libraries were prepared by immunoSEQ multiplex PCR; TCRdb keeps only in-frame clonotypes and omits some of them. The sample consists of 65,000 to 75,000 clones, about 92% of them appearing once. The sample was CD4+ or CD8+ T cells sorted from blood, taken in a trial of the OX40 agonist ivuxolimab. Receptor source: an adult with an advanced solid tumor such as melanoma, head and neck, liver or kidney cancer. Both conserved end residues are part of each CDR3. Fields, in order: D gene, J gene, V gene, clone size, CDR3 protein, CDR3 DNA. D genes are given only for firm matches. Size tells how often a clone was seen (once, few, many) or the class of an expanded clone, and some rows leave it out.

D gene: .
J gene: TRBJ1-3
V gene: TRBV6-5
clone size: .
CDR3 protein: CASSNTGHENTIYF
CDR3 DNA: TGTGCCAGCAGCAACACAGGGCATGAAAACACCATATATTTT

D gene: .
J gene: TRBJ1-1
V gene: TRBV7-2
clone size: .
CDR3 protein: CASSSRPQGYTEAFF
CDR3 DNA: TGTGCCAGCAGCTCGAGACCTCAGGGGTACACTGAAGCTTTCTTT

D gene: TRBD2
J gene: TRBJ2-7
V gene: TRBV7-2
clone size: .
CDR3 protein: CASSLERASGTYEQYF
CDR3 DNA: TGTGCCAGCAGCTTAGAAAGAGCTAGCGGGACCTACGAGCAGTACTTC

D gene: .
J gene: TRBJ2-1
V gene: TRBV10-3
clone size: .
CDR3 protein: CAISESSGSYNEQFF
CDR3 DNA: TGTGCCATCAGTGAGTCTAGCGGCTCCTACAATGAGCAGTTCTTC

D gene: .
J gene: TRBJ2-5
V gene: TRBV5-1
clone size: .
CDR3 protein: CASTADQETQYF
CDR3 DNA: TGCGCCAGCACAGCGGACCAAGAGACCCAGTACTTC

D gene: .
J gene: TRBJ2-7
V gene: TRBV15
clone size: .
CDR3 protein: CATSRGGTYEQYF
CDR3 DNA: TGTGCCACCAGCAGAGGGGGGACCTACGAGCAGTACTTC

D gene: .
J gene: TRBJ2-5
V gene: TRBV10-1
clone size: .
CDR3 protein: CASSPRSRGPETQYF
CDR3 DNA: TGCGCCAGCAGTCCTCGGTCGCGGGGCCCGGAGACCCAGTACTTC

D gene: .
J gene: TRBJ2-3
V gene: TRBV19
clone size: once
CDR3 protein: CASNRLGAADTQYF
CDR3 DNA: TGTGCCAGTAATCGCTTAGGGGCCGCAGATACGCAGTATTTT

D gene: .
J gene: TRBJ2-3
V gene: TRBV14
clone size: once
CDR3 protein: CASSQDRAPNTDTQYF
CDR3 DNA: TGTGCCAGCAGCCAAGACAGGGCCCCTAACACAGATACGCAGTATTTT

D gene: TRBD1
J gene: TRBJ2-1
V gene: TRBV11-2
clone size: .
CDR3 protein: CASTSNRGYNEQFF
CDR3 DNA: TGTGCCAGCACATCAAACAGGGGATACAATGAGCAGTTCTTC

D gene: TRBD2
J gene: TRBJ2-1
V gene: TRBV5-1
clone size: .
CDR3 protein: CASSQSGGSYNEQFF
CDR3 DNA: TGCGCCAGCAGTCAAAGCGGGGGCTCCTACAATGAGCAGTTCTTC

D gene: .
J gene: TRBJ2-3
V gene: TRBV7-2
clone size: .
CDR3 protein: CASSTLGLSTDTQYF
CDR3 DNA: TGTGCCAGCAGCACACTGGGACTGAGCACAGATACGCAGTATTTT

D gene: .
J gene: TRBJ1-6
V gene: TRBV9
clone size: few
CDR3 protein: CASSVQGNVNSPLHF
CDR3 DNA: TGTGCCAGCAGCGTACAGGGAAATGTTAATTCACCCCTCCACTTT

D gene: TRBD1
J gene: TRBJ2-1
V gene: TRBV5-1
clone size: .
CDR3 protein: CASSDPDRGNEQFF
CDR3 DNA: TGCGCCAGCAGCGATCCGGACAGGGGGAATGAGCAGTTCTTC

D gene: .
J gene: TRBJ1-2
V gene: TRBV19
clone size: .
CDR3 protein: CASSMWARANYGYTF
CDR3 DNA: TGTGCCAGTAGTATGTGGGCCAGGGCGAACTATGGCTACACCTTC

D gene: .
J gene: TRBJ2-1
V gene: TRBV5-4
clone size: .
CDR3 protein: CASSRDSSSYNEQFF
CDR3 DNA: TGTGCCAGCAGCCGAGACAGTTCCTCCTACAATGAGCAGTTCTTC

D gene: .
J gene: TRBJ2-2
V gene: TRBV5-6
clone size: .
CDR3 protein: CASSLRNPVNTGELFF
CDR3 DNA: TGTGCCAGCAGCTTACGAAATCCGGTAAACACCGGGGAGCTGTTTTTT

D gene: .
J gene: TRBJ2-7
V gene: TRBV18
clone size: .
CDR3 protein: CASSRGSGWSYEQYF
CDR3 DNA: TGTGCCAGCTCACGAGGTTCAGGGTGGTCCTACGAGCAGTACTTC

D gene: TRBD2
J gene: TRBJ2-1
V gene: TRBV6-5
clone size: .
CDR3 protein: CASRFGGAGEQFF
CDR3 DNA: TGTGCCAGCAGGTTCGGGGGGGCAGGCGAGCAGTTCTTC

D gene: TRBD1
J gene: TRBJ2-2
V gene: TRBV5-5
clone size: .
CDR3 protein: CASSLQGVHGELFF
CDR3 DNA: TGTGCCAGCAGCTTGCAGGGGGTTCACGGGGAGCTGTTTTTT

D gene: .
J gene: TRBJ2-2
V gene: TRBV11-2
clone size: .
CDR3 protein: CASSAEGVTGELFF
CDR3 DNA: TGTGCCAGCAGCGCCGAGGGAGTAACCGGGGAGCTGTTTTTT

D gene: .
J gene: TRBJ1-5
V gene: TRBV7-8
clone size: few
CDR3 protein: CASSRRLRDQPQHF
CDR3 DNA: TGTGCCAGCAGCCGTAGGTTGAGGGATCAGCCCCAGCATTTT

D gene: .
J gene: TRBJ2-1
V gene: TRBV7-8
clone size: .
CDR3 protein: CASSLVLRGTNEQFF
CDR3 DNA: TGTGCCAGCAGCTTAGTACTGCGGGGAACGAATGAGCAGTTCTTC

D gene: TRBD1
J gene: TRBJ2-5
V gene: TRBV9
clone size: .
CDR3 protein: CASSPRQGMGETQYF
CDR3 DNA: TGTGCCAGCAGCCCTAGACAGGGGATGGGAGAGACCCAGTACTTC

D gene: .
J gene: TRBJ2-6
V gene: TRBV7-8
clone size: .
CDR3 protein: CASSLDSSGANVLTF
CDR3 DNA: TGTGCCAGCAGCTTAGATTCCTCTGGGGCCAACGTCCTGACTTTC

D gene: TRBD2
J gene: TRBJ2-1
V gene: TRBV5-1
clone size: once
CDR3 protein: CASRKGTSGDEQFF
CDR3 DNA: TGCGCCAGCAGAAAAGGGACTAGCGGCGATGAGCAGTTCTTC

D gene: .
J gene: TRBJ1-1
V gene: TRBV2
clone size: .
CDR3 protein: CASRRRGNTEAFF
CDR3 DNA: TGTGCCAGCAGGCGACGGGGGAACACTGAAGCTTTCTTT

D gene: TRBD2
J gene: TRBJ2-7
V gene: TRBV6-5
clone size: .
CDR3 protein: CASRGLAGPYEQYF
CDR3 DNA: TGTGCCAGCAGGGGACTAGCGGGTCCCTACGAGCAGTACTTC

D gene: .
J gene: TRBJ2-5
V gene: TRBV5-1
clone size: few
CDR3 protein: CASSLGELQETQYF
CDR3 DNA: TGCGCCAGCAGCTTGGGCGAGCTTCAAGAGACCCAGTACTTC

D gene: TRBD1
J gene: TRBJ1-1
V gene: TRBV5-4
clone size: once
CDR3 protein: CASSPGGTGGLKNTEAFF
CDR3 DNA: TGTGCCAGCAGCCCGGGGGGGACAGGGGGTCTGAAGAACACTGAAGCTTTCTTT

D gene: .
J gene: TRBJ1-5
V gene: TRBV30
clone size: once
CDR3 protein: CAWSVRGHASNQPQHF
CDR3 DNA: TGTGCCTGGAGTGTACGTGGACATGCCTCCAATCAGCCCCAGCATTTT

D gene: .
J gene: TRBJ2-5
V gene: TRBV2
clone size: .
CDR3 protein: CASSESPSRQETQYF
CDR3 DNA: TGTGCCAGCAGTGAATCCCCTAGCCGCCAAGAGACCCAGTACTTC

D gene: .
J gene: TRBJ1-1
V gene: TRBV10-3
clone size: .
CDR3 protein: CAITRTGDTEAFF
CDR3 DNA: TGTGCCATCACCCGGACGGGAGACACTGAAGCTTTCTTT

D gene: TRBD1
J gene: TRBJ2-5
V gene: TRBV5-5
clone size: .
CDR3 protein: CASSLTGGTETQYF
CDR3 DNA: TGTGCCAGCAGCCTTACAGGGGGCACGGAGACCCAGTACTTC

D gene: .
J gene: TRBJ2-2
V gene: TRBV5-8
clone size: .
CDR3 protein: CASSLAAGPNTGELFF
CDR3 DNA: TGTGCCAGCAGCTTGGCTGCCGGTCCGAACACCGGGGAGCTGTTTTTT

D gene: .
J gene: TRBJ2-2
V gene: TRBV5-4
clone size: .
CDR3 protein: CASSHQGLQGTGELFF
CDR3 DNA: TGTGCCAGCAGCCATCAGGGGCTTCAGGGCACCGGGGAGCTGTTTTTT

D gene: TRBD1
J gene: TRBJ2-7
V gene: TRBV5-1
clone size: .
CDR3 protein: CASSTDRATHEQYF
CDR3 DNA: TGCGCCAGCAGCACGGACAGGGCAACCCACGAGCAGTACTTC

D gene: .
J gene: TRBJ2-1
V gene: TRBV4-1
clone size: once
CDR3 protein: CASSLTTRNEQFF
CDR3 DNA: TGCGCCAGCAGCCTAACGACTAGGAATGAGCAGTTCTTC

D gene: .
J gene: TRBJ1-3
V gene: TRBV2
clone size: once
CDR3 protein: CASREASSGNTIYF
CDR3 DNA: TGTGCCAGCAGGGAGGCAAGCTCTGGAAACACCATATATTTT

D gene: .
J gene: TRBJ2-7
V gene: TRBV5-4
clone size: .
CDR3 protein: CASSFRLYIYEQYF
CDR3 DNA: TGTGCCAGCAGCTTTCGGCTTTACATCTACGAGCAGTACTTC

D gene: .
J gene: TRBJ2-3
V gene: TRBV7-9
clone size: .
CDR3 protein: CASSLADSGGTDTQYF
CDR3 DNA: TGTGCCAGCAGCTTAGCGGATTCAGGGGGCACAGATACGCAGTATTTT

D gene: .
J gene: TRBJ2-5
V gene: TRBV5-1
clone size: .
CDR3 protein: CASSLVGETQYF
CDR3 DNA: TGCGCCAGCAGCTTGGTGGGAGAGACCCAGTACTTC

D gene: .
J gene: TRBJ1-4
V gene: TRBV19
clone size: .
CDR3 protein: CASSGGLYNEKLFF
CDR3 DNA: TGTGCCAGTAGTGGGGGACTCTATAATGAAAAACTGTTTTTT

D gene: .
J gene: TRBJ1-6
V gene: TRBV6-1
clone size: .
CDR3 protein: CASRATTTPLHF
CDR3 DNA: TGTGCCAGCAGGGCCACAACAACACCCCTCCACTTT

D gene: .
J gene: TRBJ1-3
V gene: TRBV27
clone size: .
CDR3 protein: CASSLSGISFSGNTIYF
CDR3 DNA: TGTGCCAGCAGTTTATCGGGGATCAGCTTCTCTGGAAACACCATATATTTT

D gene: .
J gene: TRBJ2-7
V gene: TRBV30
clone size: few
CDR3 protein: CAWASGGTPYEQYF
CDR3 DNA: TGTGCCTGGGCTTCGGGCGGAACACCCTACGAGCAGTACTTC

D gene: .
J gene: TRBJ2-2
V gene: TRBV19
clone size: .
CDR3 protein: CASRWVTGELFF
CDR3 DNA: TGTGCCAGTAGATGGGTGACCGGGGAGCTGTTTTTT

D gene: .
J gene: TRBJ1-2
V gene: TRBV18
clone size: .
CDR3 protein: CASSPGAAFGGYTF
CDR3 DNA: TGTGCCAGCTCACCTGGGGCGGCATTCGGTGGCTACACCTTC

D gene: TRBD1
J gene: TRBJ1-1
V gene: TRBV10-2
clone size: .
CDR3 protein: CASSEPDRVAEAFF
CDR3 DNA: TGCGCCAGCAGTGAGCCAGACAGGGTGGCTGAAGCTTTCTTT

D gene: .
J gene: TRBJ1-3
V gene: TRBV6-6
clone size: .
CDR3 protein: CATGDGGNTIYF
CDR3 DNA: TGTGCCACAGGGGACGGGGGAAACACCATATATTTT

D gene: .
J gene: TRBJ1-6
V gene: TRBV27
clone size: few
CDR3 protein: CASSVQGFNSPLHF
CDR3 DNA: TGTGCCAGCAGTGTGCAGGGGTTTAATTCACCCCTCCACTTT

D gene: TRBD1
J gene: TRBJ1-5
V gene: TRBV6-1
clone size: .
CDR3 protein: CASTTRDRGQQPQHF
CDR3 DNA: TGTGCCAGCACGACCCGGGACAGGGGGCAGCAGCCCCAGCATTTT

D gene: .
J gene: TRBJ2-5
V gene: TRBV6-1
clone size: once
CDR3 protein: CASADRLQETQYF
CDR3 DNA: TGTGCCAGCGCAGACAGGTTACAAGAGACCCAGTACTTC